The sequence of this T cell receptor (beta chain) was determined in a study of blood T cell repertoires in COVID-19. TCRdb keeps only in-frame clones here, not all; method: immunoSEQ multiplex PCR. The sample has under 300,000 clones; around 90% are singletons. The CDR3 covers 20 residues. The germline CDR1 and CDR2 sequences are LGHNA and YNFKEQ. V was pared by 1 base and J by 6 bases, with 21 bases of the junction left unmatched. The J gene is TRBJ1-5, the V gene TRBV4-2, with TRBD1 identical over 7 bases. The sample comprised peripheral blood. This clonotype was obtained from a woman in her 70s with active or convalescent COVID-19. The CDR3 DNA reads as TGTGCCAGCAGCCAAGCGAACAGGGGTGGTTTGAATATGGGTGGTCAGCCCCAGCATTTT. Translated: CASSQANRGGLNMGGQPQHF.